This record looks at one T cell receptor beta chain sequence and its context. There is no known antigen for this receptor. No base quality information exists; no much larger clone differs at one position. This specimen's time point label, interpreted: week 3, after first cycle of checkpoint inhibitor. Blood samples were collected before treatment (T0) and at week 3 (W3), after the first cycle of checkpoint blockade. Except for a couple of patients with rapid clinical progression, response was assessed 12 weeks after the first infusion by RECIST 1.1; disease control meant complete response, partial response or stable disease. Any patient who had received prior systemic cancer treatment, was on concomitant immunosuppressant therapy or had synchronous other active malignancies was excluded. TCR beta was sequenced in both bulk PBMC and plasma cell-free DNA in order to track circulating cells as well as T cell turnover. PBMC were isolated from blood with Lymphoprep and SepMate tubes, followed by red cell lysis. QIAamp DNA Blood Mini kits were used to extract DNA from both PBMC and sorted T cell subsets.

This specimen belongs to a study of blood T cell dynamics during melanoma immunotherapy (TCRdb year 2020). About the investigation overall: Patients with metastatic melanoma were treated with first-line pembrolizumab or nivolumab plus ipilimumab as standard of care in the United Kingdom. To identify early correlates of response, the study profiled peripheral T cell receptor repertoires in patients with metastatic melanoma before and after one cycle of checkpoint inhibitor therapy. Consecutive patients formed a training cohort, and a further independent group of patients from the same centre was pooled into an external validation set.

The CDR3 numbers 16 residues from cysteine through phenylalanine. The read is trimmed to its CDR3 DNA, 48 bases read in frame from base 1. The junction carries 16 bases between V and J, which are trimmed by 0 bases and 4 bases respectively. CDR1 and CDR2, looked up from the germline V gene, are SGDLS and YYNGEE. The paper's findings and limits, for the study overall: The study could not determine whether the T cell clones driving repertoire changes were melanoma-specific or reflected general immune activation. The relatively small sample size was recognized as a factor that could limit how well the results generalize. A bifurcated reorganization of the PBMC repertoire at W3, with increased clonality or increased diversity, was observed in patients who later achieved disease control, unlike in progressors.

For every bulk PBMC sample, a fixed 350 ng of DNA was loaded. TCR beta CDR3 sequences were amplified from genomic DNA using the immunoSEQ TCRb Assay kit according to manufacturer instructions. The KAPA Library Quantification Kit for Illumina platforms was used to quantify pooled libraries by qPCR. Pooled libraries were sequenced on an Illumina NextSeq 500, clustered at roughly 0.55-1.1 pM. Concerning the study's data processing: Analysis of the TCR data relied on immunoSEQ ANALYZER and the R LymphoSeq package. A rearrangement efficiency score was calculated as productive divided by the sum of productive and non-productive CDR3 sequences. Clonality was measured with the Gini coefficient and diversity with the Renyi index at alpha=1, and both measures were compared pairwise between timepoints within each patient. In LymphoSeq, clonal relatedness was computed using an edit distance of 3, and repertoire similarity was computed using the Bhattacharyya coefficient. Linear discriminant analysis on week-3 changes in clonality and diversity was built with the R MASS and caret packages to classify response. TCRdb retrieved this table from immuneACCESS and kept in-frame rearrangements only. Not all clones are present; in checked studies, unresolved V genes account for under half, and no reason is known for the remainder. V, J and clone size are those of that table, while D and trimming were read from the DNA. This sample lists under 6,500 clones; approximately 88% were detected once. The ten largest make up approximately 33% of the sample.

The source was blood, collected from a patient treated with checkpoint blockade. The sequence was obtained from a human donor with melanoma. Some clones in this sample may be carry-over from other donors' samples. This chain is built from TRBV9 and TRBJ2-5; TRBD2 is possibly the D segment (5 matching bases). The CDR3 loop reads CASSVGIEGVGETQYF. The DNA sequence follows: TGTGCCAGCAGCGTAGGCATAGAGGGAGTCGGAGAGACCCAGTACTTC.